This TCR beta chain was found in a study of T cell repertoires in ileal Crohn's disease. Study summary: Approximately 35% were active smokers at surgery; median disease duration was around 7.9 years.

The protocol was immunoSEQ multiplex PCR, while the TCRdb copy is restricted to in-frame clones and leaves out a portion. The sample carries some 17,000 clones, roughly two thirds recorded once. The CDR3 is 15 amino acids. Germline assignment: CDR1 LGHNA and CDR2 YNFKEQ. V dropped 0 bases and J dropped 2 bases, with 10 bases sitting between them. The chain is built from TRBV4-2 and TRBJ2-5, with TRBD2 as a possible D gene (5 bases). Material for sequencing was ileal tissue. This clonotype originated in an adult with Crohn's disease. The CDR3 nucleotides read TGTGCCAGCAGCCAAGAAAGCGGCGTTCAAGAGACCCAGTACTTC. Translated, it gives CASSQESGVQETQYF.